These T cell receptor beta chains were read from a single sample in a study of radiotherapy plus CTLA-4 blockade in lung cancer. The method was immunoSEQ multiplex PCR; TCRdb's version includes in-frame clones alone and lacks a portion of them. The data hold tens of thousands of clones, with under 80% observed a single time. The source was peripheral blood, collected from a patient treated with radiotherapy plus ipilimumab. The receptors shown here come from a human donor with non-small cell lung cancer whose response to radiotherapy plus ipilimumab could not be evaluated. Some clones in this sample may be carry-over from other donors' samples. Both conserved end residues are part of each CDR3. A D gene is named only where the DNA matches it firmly. A clone size is listed for some rows: how often the clone was seen (once, few, many), or a class if it is expanded.

clone size,V gene,D gene,J gene,CDR3 DNA,CDR3 protein
NA,TRBV25-1,TRBD1,TRBJ2-1,TGTGCCAGCGGATCCTTCTGGACAGGGAACAATGAGCAGTTCTTC,CASGSFWTGNNEQFF
NA,TRBV5-6,TRBD2,TRBJ2-1,TGTGCCAGCAGCTTGGCCGGCGGGGGAACCTACAATGAGCAGTTCTTC,CASSLAGGGTYNEQFF
NA,TRBV11-1,TRBD2,TRBJ2-5,TGTGCCAGCAGCTTACGGCTAGCGGGGGTGGGAGAGACCCAGTACTTC,CASSLRLAGVGETQYF
NA,TRBV15,NA,TRBJ2-2,TGTGCCACCAGCAGAGAGGCCACCGGGGAGCTGTTTTTT,CATSREATGELFF
NA,TRBV4-3,NA,TRBJ2-1,TGCGCCAGCAGCCAAGAAGGGGTGGGGATCATTCACTCCTACAATGAGCAGTTCTTC,CASSQEGVGIIHSYNEQFF
NA,TRBV10-3,NA,TRBJ1-1,TGTGCCATCAGTGTTACTGCGAACACTGAAGCTTTCTTT,CAISVTANTEAFF
NA,TRBV5-1,TRBD2,TRBJ2-3,TGCGCCAGCAGCGACGGGACTAGCGGGGGGACAGATACGCAGTATTTT,CASSDGTSGGTDTQYF
NA,TRBV7-9,TRBD2,TRBJ2-5,TGTGCCAGCAGCTTAGAGGGCGGGGGGGGCCGAGAGACCCAGTACTTC,CASSLEGGGGRETQYF
few,TRBV11-1,NA,TRBJ1-2,TGTGCCAGCAGCCCGACAGGCCCCGGCTACACCTTC,CASSPTGPGYTF
NA,TRBV7-7,NA,TRBJ2-3,TGTGCTAGCAGCTTAGGGATAGCTAGCACAGATACGCAGTATTTT,CASSLGIASTDTQYF
NA,TRBV5-6,TRBD1,TRBJ2-3,TGTGCCAGCAGGACAGGGGGTACTAGCACAGATACGCAGTATTTT,CASRTGGTSTDTQYF